This is a list of T cell receptor beta chains from one sample in a study of T cell repertoires in cytomegalovirus infection. MiXCR was run by TCRdb on the reads, yielding one entry per CDR3 protein. The sample consists of more than 45,000 distinct CDR3 sequences, 15% to 25% of them appearing once. These receptors lack a known antigen. The sample in question was CD8+ T cells from cultured PBMCs, obtained from culture after CMV antigen stimulation. All receptors derive from a human donor in good health (CMV status not recorded). Some clones in this sample may be carry-over from other donors' samples. Each CDR3 is given with its conserved first and last residue. A D gene is named only where the DNA matches it firmly. Size values are once, few and many counts, or a class for expanded clones, and some rows have none.

.	TRBV2	TRBJ2-1	.	TGTGCCAGCAGTGCCGACCCGAGCTCCTACAATGAGCAGTTCTTC	CASSADPSSYNEQFF
few	TRBV9	TRBJ2-6	.	TGTGCCAGCAGCGTCCAGGGGTCCTCTGGGGCCAACGTCCTGACTTTC	CASSVQGSSGANVLTF
few	TRBV5-4	TRBJ2-4	.	TGTGCCAGCAGCTTGGATTATGGGGAACAGAGAAACATTCAGTACTTC	CASSLDYGEQRNIQYF
.	TRBV20-1	TRBJ1-2	.	TGCAGTGCGGCCGGGACCGATAACTATGGCTACACCTTC	CSAAGTDNYGYTF
few	TRBV12-3/TRBV12-4	TRBJ1-1	.	TGTGCCAGCAGTTGGGGCTCTGAAGCTTTCTTT	CASSWGSEAFF
.	TRBV7-9	TRBJ1-2	.	TGTGCCAGCAGCTTAGCTAACTATGGCTACACCTTC	CASSLANYGYTF
.	TRBV19	TRBJ2-1	.	TGTGCCAGTAGTATGGGAATGTACAATGAGCAGTTCTTC	CASSMGMYNEQFF
many	TRBV19	TRBJ2-5	.	TGTGCCAGTAGTACGCCGTGGGAGACCCAGTACTTC	CASSTPWETQYF
.	TRBV28	TRBJ2-3	.	TGTGCCAGCAGTTTCGAGCGATGGGAAGATACGCAGTATTTT	CASSFERWEDTQYF
.	TRBV7-6	TRBJ1-1	.	TGTGCCAGCAGCTTAGGAAAGGGATTGAACACTGAAGCTTTCTTT	CASSLGKGLNTEAFF